This T cell receptor (beta chain) was observed in a study of beta chain features in type 1 diabetes. The single heparinised draw taken from each donor contained about 100 mL of blood on average. Each sorted fraction was over 95% pure. What was sequenced were expressed TCRB transcripts, since all of the isolated RNA had been reverse transcribed. Measured with immunoSEQ multiplex PCR; TCRdb has only the in-frame clones, and not every one. This table holds hundreds of thousands of clones, under 70% found once. Sequenced input: naive CD4+ T cells from blood. The source is a man between 25 and 39 years old in good health.

The CDR3 DNA sequence: TGTGCCAGCAGTCGGACAGGGAGCAATGAGCAGTTCTTC. It encodes CASSRTGSNEQFF. The chain carries TRBV25-1 and TRBJ2-1; TRBD1 matches 8 bases. Germline trimming cut 5 bases from V and 6 bases from J; bases unmatched to any gene: 3. Germline assignment: CDR1 MGHDK and CDR2 SYGVNS. The CDR3 has 13 amino acids.